This is a list of T cell receptor beta chains from one sample in a study of CD8+ T cells in alopecia areata. Assay used: immunoSEQ multiplex PCR; TCRdb lists only in-frame clones, some missing. The sample contains 37,000 or so clones, roughly half of which appear only once. The source material was CD4+ Tregs sorted from blood. Receptors were obtained from a human donor with alopecia areata. Each CDR3 is given with its conserved first and last residue. The order of the fields is clone size, V gene, D gene, CDR3 length, J gene, CDR3 DNA, CDR3 protein. A D gene is named only where the DNA matches it firmly. Expanded clones get a size class; other rows say once, few or many, or leave the size out.

NA	TRBV6-5	NA	15	TRBJ2-7	TGTGCCAGCAGCATGGGGTTTCAGCGTTGGTACGAGCAGTACTTC	CASSMGFQRWYEQYF
NA	TRBV7-3	NA	15	TRBJ1-5	TGTGCCAGCAGCTTGGGTTTGGGGGCAGCTCAGCCCCAGCATTTT	CASSLGLGAAQPQHF
NA	TRBV27	NA	16	TRBJ1-2	TGTGCCAGCAGTTTTGGACACCCTCGGGGGAACTATGGCTACACCTTC	CASSFGHPRGNYGYTF
NA	TRBV6-1	NA	18	TRBJ2-6	TGTGCCAGCAGTGCGACTCCGGGACTGATCTCTGGGGCCAACGTCCTGACTTTC	CASSATPGLISGANVLTF
NA	TRBV7-2	TRBD2	18	TRBJ2-5	TGTGCCAGCAGCTTAGTTCGGCGGGGGGAGGGGGTCGTGGAGACCCAGTACTTC	CASSLVRRGEGVVETQYF
NA	TRBV10-1	TRBD1	14	TRBJ2-2	TGCGCCAGCAGTGGACAGGGACGGACCGGGGAGCTGTTTTTT	CASSGQGRTGELFF
few	TRBV29-1	TRBD1	15	TRBJ2-5	TGCAGCGCCAGGCCCGGGACAGGGGCCCAAGAGACCCAGTACTTC	CSARPGTGAQETQYF
NA	TRBV4-3	TRBD1	15	TRBJ1-1	TGCGCCAGCAGCTGGACAGGGCGCGGGAACACTGAAGCTTTCTTT	CASSWTGRGNTEAFF
NA	TRBV29-1	NA	14	TRBJ2-3	TGCAGCGTTGAAGATTGGGTTCGCACAGATACGCAGTATTTT	CSVEDWVRTDTQYF
NA	TRBV6-5	NA	15	TRBJ1-2	TGTGCCAGCAGTTACACCGCCCTGGGTGACTATGGCTACACCTTC	CASSYTALGDYGYTF
few	TRBV7-9	NA	15	TRBJ1-4	TGTGCCAGCAGCTTAGGCGACGCGGGTAATGAAAAACTGTTTTTT	CASSLGDAGNEKLFF
NA	TRBV7-9	TRBD1	16	TRBJ1-1	TGTGCCAGCAGCCACAGGGGGAGGGTCGCGAACACTGAAGCTTTCTTT	CASSHRGRVANTEAFF
NA	TRBV6-6	NA	16	TRBJ2-6	TGTGCCAGCAGTTACGGGGTTTTGGGTGGGGCCAACGTCCTGACTTTC	CASSYGVLGGANVLTF
NA	TRBV2	NA	14	TRBJ1-6	TGTGCCACCGCTCCGGGACTCTATAATTCACCCCTCCACTTT	CATAPGLYNSPLHF
few	TRBV27	NA	16	TRBJ2-7	TGTGCCAGCAGTTTGGGCCCCGGGACACCGGACCACGAGCAGTACTTC	CASSLGPGTPDHEQYF
few	TRBV5-1	NA	14	TRBJ2-2	TGCGCCAGCAGCATGACTCCGAACACCGGGGAGCTGTTTTTT	CASSMTPNTGELFF
once	TRBV29-1	NA	13	TRBJ1-1	TGCAGCGTGTCTCTTGAGGGAGGCACTGAAGCTTTCTTT	CSVSLEGGTEAFF
few	TRBV7-2	NA	16	TRBJ2-5	TGTGCCAGCAGCTTGGGTAGTGCAGGAGGCGGTGAGACCCAGTACTTC	CASSLGSAGGGETQYF
few	TRBV7-9	NA	13	TRBJ1-1	TGTGCCAGCAGCAGGCAAGGGAGGACTGAAGCTTTCTTT	CASSRQGRTEAFF
few	TRBV6-5	NA	12	TRBJ2-7	TGTGCCACCGGATTTGAAACCTACGAGCAGTACTTC	CATGFETYEQYF
once	TRBV18	NA	12	TRBJ2-3	TGTGCCAGCTCACCTTACGCAGATACGCAGTATTTT	CASSPYADTQYF
NA	TRBV30	NA	17	TRBJ2-7	TGTGCCTGGAGTGTACGGGGACTTCTCGTCCCCACCTACGAGCAGTACTTC	CAWSVRGLLVPTYEQYF
NA	TRBV7-2	NA	13	TRBJ2-3	TGTGCCAGCAGCCGAGCCCGCACAGATACGCAGTATTTT	CASSRARTDTQYF
few	TRBV7-9	NA	15	TRBJ2-3	TGTGCCAGCAGCTTAGGTGCGGGGGCCGCAGATACGCAGTATTTT	CASSLGAGAADTQYF
few	TRBV7-2	NA	15	TRBJ2-2	TGTGCCAGCAGCCAAACAGGGATGAACACCGGGGAGCTGTTTTTT	CASSQTGMNTGELFF
NA	TRBV7-2	NA	16	TRBJ1-5	TGTGCCAGCAGCTTAGGGGCCCAGTATAGCAATCAGCCCCAGCATTTT	CASSLGAQYSNQPQHF
medium-sized	TRBV7-2	TRBD1	14	TRBJ2-7	TGTGCCAGCAGCTTAGTGGGACAGGGGAACGAGCAGTACTTC	CASSLVGQGNEQYF
few	TRBV11-2	TRBD2	17	TRBJ2-6	TGTGCCAGCAGCTTAATAGCGGGCCCTTCGGGGGCCAACGTCCTGACTTTC	CASSLIAGPSGANVLTF
medium-sized	TRBV4-2	TRBD2	15	TRBJ2-7	TGTGCCAGCAGCCAAGTAGCAGCGGGAAACTACGAGCAGTACTTC	CASSQVAAGNYEQYF
NA	TRBV7-9	NA	12	TRBJ2-7	TGTGCCAGCAGCTCACAGCGGGACGAGCAGTACTTC	CASSSQRDEQYF
NA	TRBV14	TRBD1	15	TRBJ2-7	TGTGCCAGCAGCCACAAACTCGGACAGGGGTACGAGCAGTACTTC	CASSHKLGQGYEQYF
NA	TRBV7-9	TRBD1	16	TRBJ2-5	TGTGCCAGCAGCTTATTTGGAACAGGGGGATTGGAGACCCAGTACTTC	CASSLFGTGGLETQYF
NA	TRBV4-3	TRBD2	16	TRBJ2-5	TGCGCCAGCAGCCAAGATTTGCGGGGGGGCGAAGAGACCCAGTACTTC	CASSQDLRGGEETQYF